The 26 T cell receptor beta chains presented below share a single source sample, sequenced in a study of blood T cell repertoires in COVID-19. This table comes from immunoSEQ multiplex PCR, and its TCRdb copy is limited to in-frame clones, with some not included. The sample lists 200,000 to 300,000 clones, over 70% occurring once. The specimen sequenced was peripheral blood. Receptors were obtained from a human donor in a cohort sampled during active COVID-19.

This sequence joins TRBV27 and TRBJ1-2, with D uncertain. The CDR3 is 15 residues long. Germline V gives CDR1 MNHEY, CDR2 SMNVEV (reference sequence). V was clipped by 2 bases and J by 0 bases, with 10 bases between them. CDR3 loop: CASSLGPISNYGYTF. DNA for the CDR3: TGTGCCAGCAGTTTAGGCCCAATATCTAACTATGGCTACACCTTC.

The J gene is TRBJ1-2, the V gene TRBV5-1; no clear D. V was pared by 4 bases and J by 8 bases, with 18 bases between. CDR1 is SGHRS and CDR2 is YFSETQ in the germline V gene. The CDR3 is 14 residues long. DNA for the CDR3: TGCGCCAGCAGCCAAGAAGCAGTCTCGGGAGGCTACACCTTC. This sequence encodes CASSQEAVSGGYTF.

The chain employs TRBV3-1 (or the pseudogene TRBV3-2) and TRBJ2-7; 11 nucleotides line up with TRBD1. Trimming took 5 bases from V and 3 from J; bases not matched to a gene: 9. The germline CDR1 and CDR2 sequences are LGHDT and YNNKEL (reference sequence). The CDR3 covers 16 residues. CDR3 DNA sequence: TGTGCCAGCAGCAGGCCCGGGACAGGGGGTATCTACGAGCAGTACTTC. Translated, it gives CASSRPGTGGIYEQYF.

This clone was recorded a few times. A junction boundary mismatches the germline segment, possibly from a read error. The chain recombines TRBV7-7 with TRBJ2-5, with D unresolved. Per germline, CDR1 SSHAT and CDR2 FNYEAQ (reference sequence). The CDR3 contains 15 residues. This CDR3 reads CASSLARSLQETQYF. For the CDR3, the DNA is TGTGCTAGCAGCTTAGCTCGGAGCCTCCAAGAGACCCAGTACTTC.

The V gene is TRBV5-4, the J gene TRBJ2-5, with 11 bases matching TRBD1. Germline loops: CDR1 SGHNT, CDR2 YYREEE (reference sequence). The CDR3 loop spans 15 amino acids. V lost 0 bases and J lost 4; bases outside the gene matches: 2. The CDR3 region has the DNA TGTGCCAGCAGCTTGGGGGACAGGGGGTCAGAGACCCAGTACTTC. It yields the protein CASSLGDRGSETQYF.

This sequence joins TRBV2 and TRBJ2-4, with 7 bases that match TRBD1. CDR1 and CDR2 from the germline V gene are SNHLY and FYNNEI. The CDR3 is 16 amino acids. Trimming at V came to 5 bases and at J to 5 bases, leaving 12 bases not matched to a gene. CDR3 DNA: TGTGCCAGCAGTCGATCGAGGACAGGCCGGGAAAACATTCAGTACTTC. This translates into CASSRSRTGRENIQYF.

The CDR3 loop is CASSLTSEQYF. CDR3 DNA: TGTGCCAGCAGTCTGACTAGTGAGCAGTACTTC. This sequence joins TRBV27 and TRBJ2-7; possibly TRBD2 for D (6 bases). V dropped 5 bases and J dropped 7 bases, with 9 bases sitting between them. From germline, CDR1 is MNHEY and CDR2 SMNVEV (reference sequence). The CDR3 totals 11 residues.

The V and J genes are TRBV7-6 and TRBJ1-2; the match to TRBD1 covers 10 bases. The CDR3 loop spans 14 amino acids. V was pared by 5 bases and J by 4 bases, with 4 bases of the junction left unmatched. Germline values: CDR1 SGHVS, CDR2 FNYEAQ. CDR3 region: CASSPGTGAYGYTF. The DNA for the CDR3 is TGTGCCAGCAGCCCAGGGACAGGGGCCTATGGCTACACCTTC. Full variable domain (outside the CDR3, taken from reference TRBV7-6 and TRBJ1-2): GAGVSQSPRYKVTKRGQDVALRCDPISGHVSLYWYRQALGQGPEFLTYFNYEAQQDKSGLPNDRFSAERPEGSISTLTIQRTEQRDSAMYRCASSPGTGAYGYTFGSGTRLTVV.

V and J are TRBV4-1 and TRBJ2-1; D perhaps matches TRBD2 (6 bases). Germline V gives CDR1 MGHRA, CDR2 YSYEKL. The CDR3 is 17 amino acids. V was trimmed by 4 bases and J by 2 bases, leaving 18 bases between them. The CDR3 region is CASSPSGMGLAYNEQFF. The CDR3 nucleotides read TGCGCCAGCAGCCCCTCAGGGATGGGACTCGCCTACAATGAGCAGTTCTTC.

This chain links TRBV3-1 (or the pseudogene TRBV3-2) with TRBJ2-7; D may be TRBD2 (6 bases). Germline CDR1 LGHDT, CDR2 YNNKEL (reference sequence). With 3 bases removed from V and 3 bases from J, the gap between germline ends came to 12 bases. This CDR3 has 14 amino acids. The CDR3 protein is CASSHWRGIYEQYF. The CDR3 bases are TGTGCCAGCAGCCACTGGCGGGGAATCTACGAGCAGTACTTC.

The chain links TRBV10-3 to TRBJ2-3; TRBD2 matches 9 bases. With V trimmed by 10 bases and J by 4 bases, 12 bases remained unmatched. The CDR3 is 15 residues long. The germline V gene encodes CDR1 ENHRY and CDR2 SYGVKD. In nucleotides, the CDR3 is TGTGCCACCTGGCGGGGGGGTATTACTTCAGATACGCAGTATTTT. This sequence encodes CATWRGGITSDTQYF.

This clone was seen only a few times. The chain recombines TRBV11-2 with TRBJ1-6; tentatively, D is TRBD1 (6 bases). Germline CDR1 is SGHAT and CDR2 is FQNNGV. Trimming removed 5 bases from V and 14 bases from J, with 10 bases in between. The CDR3 loop spans 11 amino acids. CDR3 amino acids: CASSNRVTLHF. CDR3 bases: TGTGCCAGCAGCAACAGGGTGACCCTCCACTTT. Using reference TRBV11-2 and TRBJ1-6 for the parts outside the CDR3, the full variable domain is EAGVAQSPRYKIIEKRQSVAFWCNPISGHATLYWYQQILGQGPKLLIQFQNNGVVDDSQLPKDRFSAERLKGVDSTLKIQPAKLEDSAVYLCASSNRVTLHFGNGTRLTVT.

The chain is built from TRBV15 and TRBJ2-3, with 11 bases aligning to TRBD2. The junction had 13 bases not matched to a gene; V was cut back by 3 bases and J by 2 bases. CDR1 is LNHNV and CDR2 is YYDKDF in the germline V gene (reference sequence). The CDR3 sequence is 19 residues long. The DNA for the CDR3 is TGTGCCACCAGCAGGGGGACTAGCGGTAAATACTCCCCCACAGATACGCAGTATTTT. Its translation: CATSRGTSGKYSPTDTQYF.

The chain joins TRBV14 to TRBJ2-1; 8 nucleotides agree with TRBD2. Trimming at V came to 3 bases and at J to 3 bases, leaving 7 bases not matched to a gene. This CDR3 has 16 amino acids. Germline V lookup: CDR1 SGHDN, CDR2 FVKESK. Here the CDR3 DNA reads TGTGCCAGCAGCCACCGGCTAGCGGGTAACTACAATGAGCAGTTCTTC. Encoded protein: CASSHRLAGNYNEQFF.

This chain links TRBV6-1 with TRBJ1-4, with D possibly TRBD1 on 6 matching bases. Looked up from germline, CDR1 is MNHNS and CDR2 is SASEGT. The CDR3 has 14 amino acids. The germline V and J ends were trimmed by 8 bases and 5 bases, with 15 bases remaining between them. The CDR3 reads CASRSGQGNEKLFF. CDR3 coding DNA: TGTGCCAGCCGGAGTGGGCAGGGGAATGAAAAACTGTTTTTT.

The chain combines TRBV7-2 with TRBJ2-1; 9 bases agree with TRBD2. CDR3 size: 15 residues. V was clipped by 0 bases and J by 3 bases; unmatched bases: 0. Germline V gene sequence: CDR1 SGHTA, CDR2 FQGNSA. DNA of the CDR3: TGTGCCAGCAGCTTAGCAGCGGGGGGCTACAATGAGCAGTTCTTC. It is translated as CASSLAAGGYNEQFF.

The rearrangement links TRBV6-5 to TRBJ2-3; weak D call: TRBD1 (5 bases). With 7 bases removed from V and 0 bases from J, the gap between germline ends came to 11 bases. Germline CDR1 and CDR2: MNHEY and SVGAGI. This CDR3 region has 14 residues. The CDR3 here is CASKQDTSTDTQYF. CDR3 in DNA: TGTGCCAGCAAACAGGACACTAGCACAGATACGCAGTATTTT.

The rearrangement joins TRBV13 to TRBJ2-1, with 8 bases lining up with TRBD2. Per germline, CDR1 PRHDT and CDR2 FYEKMQ (reference sequence). The CDR3 is made up of 15 amino acids. Trimming at V came to 0 bases and at J to 9 bases, leaving 7 bases not matched to a gene. The CDR3 sequence is CASSLGGRARGEQFF. The DNA for the CDR3 is TGTGCCAGCAGCTTAGGCGGGAGGGCCAGGGGTGAGCAGTTCTTC.

The chain links TRBV5-1 to TRBJ1-1; D is unresolved. The CDR3 sequence is 15 residues long. Trimming removed 4 bases from V and 0 bases from J, with 13 bases in between. Germline values: CDR1 SGHRS, CDR2 YFSETQ. CDR3 amino acids: CASSIGELMNTEAFF. CDR3 sequence (DNA): TGCGCCAGCAGCATCGGAGAGCTCATGAACACTGAAGCTTTCTTT.

V and J are TRBV6-2 or TRBV6-3 and TRBJ2-3, with a tentative D call TRBD1 (5 bases). The germline V gene encodes CDR1 MNHEY and CDR2 SVGEGT. This CDR3 region has 13 residues. V gave up 2 bases and J gave up 4 bases, with 7 bases separating them. As DNA, the CDR3 is TGTGCCAGCAGTTACGCAGGGCCAGATACGCAGTATTTT. Protein product: CASSYAGPDTQYF.

The chain links TRBV7-9 to TRBJ1-1; 8 bases align to TRBD1. Germline values: CDR1 SEHNR, CDR2 FQNEAQ (reference sequence). V shed 5 bases and J 2 bases; nucleotides not matched to a gene: 10. This CDR3 comprises 16 residues. This CDR3 is CASSVAWTGYNTEAFF. CDR3 nucleotide sequence: TGTGCCAGCAGCGTCGCCTGGACAGGGTACAACACTGAAGCTTTCTTT.

This chain connects TRBV3-1 (or the pseudogene TRBV3-2) to TRBJ2-7; 13 bases align to TRBD2. CDR1 LGHDT and CDR2 YNNKEL come from the germline V gene (reference sequence). The CDR3 is 16 residues long. V shed 4 bases and J 1 base; nucleotides not matched to a gene: 4. The DNA of the CDR3 is TGTGCCAGCAGCCTGCGGACTAGCGGGGGATCCTACGAGCAGTACTTC. Its translation is CASSLRTSGGSYEQYF.

The rearrangement uses TRBV6-1 and TRBJ2-2, with D maybe TRBD1 (5 bases). Trimming took 3 bases from V and 1 from J, leaving 6 bases between them. The CDR3 is 14 residues long. Germline lookup yields CDR1 MNHNS and CDR2 SASEGT. The CDR3 protein is CASSDGQNTGELFF. The CDR3 DNA reads TGTGCCAGCAGTGACGGACAGAACACCGGGGAGCTGTTTTTT.

The chain uses TRBV3-1 (or the pseudogene TRBV3-2) and TRBJ2-2, with a tentative D call TRBD1 (6 bases). Trimming took 4 bases from V and 7 from J, leaving 25 bases between them. This CDR3 comprises 18 residues. Germline V gives CDR1 LGHDT, CDR2 YNNKEL (reference sequence). CDR3 protein: CASSLPPMGSGVSGELFF. The CDR3 nucleotides are TGTGCCAGCAGCCTACCCCCAATGGGGTCAGGGGTCAGCGGGGAGCTGTTTTTT.

With respect to this clone: The sample holds other DNA sequences that translate to the same CDR3. This chain uses TRBV12-3 or TRBV12-4 with TRBJ1-3; D call uncertain. CDR3 length: 12 residues. V was clipped by 3 bases and J by 3 bases, with 3 bases between them. This chain's CDR3 is CASSLSGNTIYF. The CDR3 region has the DNA TGTGCCAGCAGTTTGAGTGGAAACACCATATATTTT.

This clone has more than one count but fewer than ten. The J gene is TRBJ1-1, the V gene TRBV5-1, with a tentative D call TRBD1 (5 bases). CDR1 is SGHRS and CDR2 is YFSETQ in the germline V gene. Trimming removed 6 bases from V and 3 bases from J, with 24 bases in between. CDR3 length: 17 amino acids. The CDR3 sequence: CASNSGLGVPGDTEAFF. The CDR3 bases are TGCGCCAGCAACTCTGGGTTAGGGGTCCCAGGAGACACTGAAGCTTTCTTT.